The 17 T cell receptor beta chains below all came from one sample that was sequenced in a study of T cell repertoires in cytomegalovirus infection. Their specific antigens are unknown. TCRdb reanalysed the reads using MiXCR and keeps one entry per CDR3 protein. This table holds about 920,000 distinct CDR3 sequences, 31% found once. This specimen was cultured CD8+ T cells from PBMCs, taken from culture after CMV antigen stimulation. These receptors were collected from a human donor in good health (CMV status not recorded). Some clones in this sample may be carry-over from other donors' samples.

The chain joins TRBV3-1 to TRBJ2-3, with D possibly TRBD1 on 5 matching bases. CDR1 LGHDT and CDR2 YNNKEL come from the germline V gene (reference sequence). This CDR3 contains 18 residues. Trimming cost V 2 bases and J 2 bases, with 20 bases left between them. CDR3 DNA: TGTGCCAGCAGCCAACACCCCCCGACAGTAGGGGCCACAGATACGCAGTATTTT. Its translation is CASSQHPPTVGATDTQYF.

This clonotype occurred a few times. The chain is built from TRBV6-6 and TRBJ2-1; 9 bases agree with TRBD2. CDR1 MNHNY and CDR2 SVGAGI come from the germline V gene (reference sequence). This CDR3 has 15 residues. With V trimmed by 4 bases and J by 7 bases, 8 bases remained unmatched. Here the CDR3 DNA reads TGTGCCAGCAGTTCAGCGCGGGGGGGCCGGAATGAGCAGTTCTTC. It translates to CASSSARGGRNEQFF.

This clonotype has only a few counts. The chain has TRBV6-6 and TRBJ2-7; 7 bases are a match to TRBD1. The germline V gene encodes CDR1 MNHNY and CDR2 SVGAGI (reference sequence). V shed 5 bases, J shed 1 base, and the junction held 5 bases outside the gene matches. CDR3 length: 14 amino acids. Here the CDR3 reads CASSPLGQSYEQYV. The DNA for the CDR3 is TGTGCCAGCAGTCCCCTGGGACAGTCCTACGAGCAGTACGTC.

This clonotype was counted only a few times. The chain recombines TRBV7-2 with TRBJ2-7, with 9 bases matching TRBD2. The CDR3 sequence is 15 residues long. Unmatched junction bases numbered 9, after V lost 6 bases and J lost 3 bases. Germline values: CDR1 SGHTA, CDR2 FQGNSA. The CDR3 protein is CASSPLAGGNYEQYV. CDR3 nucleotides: TGTGCCAGCAGTCCACTGGCGGGGGGGAACTACGAGCAGTACGTC.

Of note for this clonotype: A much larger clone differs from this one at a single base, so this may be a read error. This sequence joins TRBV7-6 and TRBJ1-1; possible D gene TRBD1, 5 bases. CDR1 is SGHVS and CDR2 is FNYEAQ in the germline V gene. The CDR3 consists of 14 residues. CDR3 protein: CVSSSGRWGTEAFF. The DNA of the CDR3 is TGTGTCAGCAGCTCGGGGCGGTGGGGCACTGAAGCTTTCTTT.

The CDR3 sequence is CSGGDGVEQFF. The CDR3 coding sequence is TGCAGCGGGGGAGACGGGGTTGAGCAGTTCTTC. The chain is built from TRBV29-1 and TRBJ2-1; D perhaps matches TRBD2 (5 bases). Germline lookup yields CDR1 SQVTM and CDR2 ANQGSEA. V lost 7 bases, J lost 9 bases, and 13 bases lay in between. The CDR3 spans 11 residues.

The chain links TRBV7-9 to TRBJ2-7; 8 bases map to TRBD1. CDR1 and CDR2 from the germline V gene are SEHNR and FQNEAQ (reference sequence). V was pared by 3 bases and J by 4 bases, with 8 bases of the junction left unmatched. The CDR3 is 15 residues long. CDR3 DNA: TGTGCCAGCAGCTTCCCGACAGGGGAAAGGTACGAGCAGTACTTC. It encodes CASSFPTGERYEQYF.

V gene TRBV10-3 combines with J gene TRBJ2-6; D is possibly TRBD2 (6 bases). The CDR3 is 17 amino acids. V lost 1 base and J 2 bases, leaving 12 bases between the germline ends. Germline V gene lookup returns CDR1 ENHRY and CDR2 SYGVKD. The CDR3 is CAISEWRVGAGANVLTF. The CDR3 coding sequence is TGTGCCATCAGTGAGTGGAGGGTGGGAGCTGGGGCCAACGTCCTGACTTTC.

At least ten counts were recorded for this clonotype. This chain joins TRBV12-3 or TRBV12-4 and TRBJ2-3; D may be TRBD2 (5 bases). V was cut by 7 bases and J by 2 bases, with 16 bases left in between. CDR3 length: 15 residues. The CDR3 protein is CASTVLTSPTDTQYF. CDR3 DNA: TGTGCCAGCACCGTTCTAACTAGTCCCACAGATACGCAGTATTTT.

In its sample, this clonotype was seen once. The CDR3 region is CSARTGGPSYEQYF. The CDR3 DNA sequence: TGCAGTGCTCGAACTGGGGGGCCTTCCTACGAGCAGTACTTC. The chain uses TRBV20-1 and TRBJ2-7; D is possibly TRBD1 or TRBD2 (6 bases each). There are 14 residues in the CDR3. V was trimmed by 5 bases and J by 1 base, leaving 15 bases between them. The germline V gene encodes CDR1 DFQATT and CDR2 SNEGSKA (reference sequence).

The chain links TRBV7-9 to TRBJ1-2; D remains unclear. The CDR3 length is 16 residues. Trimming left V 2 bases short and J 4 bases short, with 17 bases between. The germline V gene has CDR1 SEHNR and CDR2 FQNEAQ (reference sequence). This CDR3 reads CASSLSRFPAGYGYTF. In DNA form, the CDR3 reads TGTGCCAGCAGCTTATCTCGGTTCCCCGCAGGCTATGGCTACACCTTC.

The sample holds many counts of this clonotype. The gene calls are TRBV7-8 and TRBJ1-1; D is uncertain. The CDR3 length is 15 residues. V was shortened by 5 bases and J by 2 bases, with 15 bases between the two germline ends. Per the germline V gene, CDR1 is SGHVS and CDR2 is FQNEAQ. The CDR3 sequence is CASSPGISLNTEAFF. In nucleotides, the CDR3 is TGTGCCAGCAGCCCGGGGATTTCCCTTAACACTGAAGCTTTCTTT.

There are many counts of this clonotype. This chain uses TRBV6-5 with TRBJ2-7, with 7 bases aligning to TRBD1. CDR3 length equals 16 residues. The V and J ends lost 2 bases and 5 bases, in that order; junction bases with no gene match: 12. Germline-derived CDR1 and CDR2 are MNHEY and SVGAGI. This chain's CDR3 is CASSYRAPGQDHEQYF. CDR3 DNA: TGTGCCAGCAGTTACAGGGCCCCCGGACAGGACCACGAGCAGTACTTC.

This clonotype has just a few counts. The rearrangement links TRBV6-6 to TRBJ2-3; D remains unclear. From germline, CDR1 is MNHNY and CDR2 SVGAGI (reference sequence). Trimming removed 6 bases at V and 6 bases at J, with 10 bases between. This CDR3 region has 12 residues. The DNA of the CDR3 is TGTGCCAGCAGAGCCGACCGGGATACGCAGTATTTT. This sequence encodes CASRADRDTQYF.

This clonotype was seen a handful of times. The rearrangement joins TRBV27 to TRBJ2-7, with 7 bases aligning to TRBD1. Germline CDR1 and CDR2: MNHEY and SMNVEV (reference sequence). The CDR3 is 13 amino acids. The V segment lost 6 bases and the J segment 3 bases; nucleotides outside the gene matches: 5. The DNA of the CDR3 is TGTGCCAGCAGCCAGACAGGGAGCTACGAGCAGTACGTC. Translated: CASSQTGSYEQYV.

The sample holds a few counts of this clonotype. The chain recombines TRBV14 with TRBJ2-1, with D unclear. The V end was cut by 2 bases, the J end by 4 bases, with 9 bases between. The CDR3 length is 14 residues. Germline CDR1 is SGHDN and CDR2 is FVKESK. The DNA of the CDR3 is TGTGCCAGCAGCCAAAGGGAAACTTACAATGAGCAGTTCTTC. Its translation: CASSQRETYNEQFF. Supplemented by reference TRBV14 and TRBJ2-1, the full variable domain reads EAGVTQFPSHSVIEKGQTVTLRCDPISGHDNLYWYRRVMGKEIKFLLHFVKESKQDESGMPNNRFLAERTGGTYSTLKVQPAELEDSGVYFCASSQRETYNEQFFGPGTRLTVL.

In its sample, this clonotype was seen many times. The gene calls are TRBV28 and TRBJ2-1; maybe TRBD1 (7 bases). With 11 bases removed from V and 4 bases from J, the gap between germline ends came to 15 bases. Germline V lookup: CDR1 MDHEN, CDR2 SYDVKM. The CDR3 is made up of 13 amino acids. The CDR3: CASGGSRYNEQFF. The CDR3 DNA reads TGTGCCTCAGGGGGGAGTCGGTACAATGAGCAGTTCTTC.